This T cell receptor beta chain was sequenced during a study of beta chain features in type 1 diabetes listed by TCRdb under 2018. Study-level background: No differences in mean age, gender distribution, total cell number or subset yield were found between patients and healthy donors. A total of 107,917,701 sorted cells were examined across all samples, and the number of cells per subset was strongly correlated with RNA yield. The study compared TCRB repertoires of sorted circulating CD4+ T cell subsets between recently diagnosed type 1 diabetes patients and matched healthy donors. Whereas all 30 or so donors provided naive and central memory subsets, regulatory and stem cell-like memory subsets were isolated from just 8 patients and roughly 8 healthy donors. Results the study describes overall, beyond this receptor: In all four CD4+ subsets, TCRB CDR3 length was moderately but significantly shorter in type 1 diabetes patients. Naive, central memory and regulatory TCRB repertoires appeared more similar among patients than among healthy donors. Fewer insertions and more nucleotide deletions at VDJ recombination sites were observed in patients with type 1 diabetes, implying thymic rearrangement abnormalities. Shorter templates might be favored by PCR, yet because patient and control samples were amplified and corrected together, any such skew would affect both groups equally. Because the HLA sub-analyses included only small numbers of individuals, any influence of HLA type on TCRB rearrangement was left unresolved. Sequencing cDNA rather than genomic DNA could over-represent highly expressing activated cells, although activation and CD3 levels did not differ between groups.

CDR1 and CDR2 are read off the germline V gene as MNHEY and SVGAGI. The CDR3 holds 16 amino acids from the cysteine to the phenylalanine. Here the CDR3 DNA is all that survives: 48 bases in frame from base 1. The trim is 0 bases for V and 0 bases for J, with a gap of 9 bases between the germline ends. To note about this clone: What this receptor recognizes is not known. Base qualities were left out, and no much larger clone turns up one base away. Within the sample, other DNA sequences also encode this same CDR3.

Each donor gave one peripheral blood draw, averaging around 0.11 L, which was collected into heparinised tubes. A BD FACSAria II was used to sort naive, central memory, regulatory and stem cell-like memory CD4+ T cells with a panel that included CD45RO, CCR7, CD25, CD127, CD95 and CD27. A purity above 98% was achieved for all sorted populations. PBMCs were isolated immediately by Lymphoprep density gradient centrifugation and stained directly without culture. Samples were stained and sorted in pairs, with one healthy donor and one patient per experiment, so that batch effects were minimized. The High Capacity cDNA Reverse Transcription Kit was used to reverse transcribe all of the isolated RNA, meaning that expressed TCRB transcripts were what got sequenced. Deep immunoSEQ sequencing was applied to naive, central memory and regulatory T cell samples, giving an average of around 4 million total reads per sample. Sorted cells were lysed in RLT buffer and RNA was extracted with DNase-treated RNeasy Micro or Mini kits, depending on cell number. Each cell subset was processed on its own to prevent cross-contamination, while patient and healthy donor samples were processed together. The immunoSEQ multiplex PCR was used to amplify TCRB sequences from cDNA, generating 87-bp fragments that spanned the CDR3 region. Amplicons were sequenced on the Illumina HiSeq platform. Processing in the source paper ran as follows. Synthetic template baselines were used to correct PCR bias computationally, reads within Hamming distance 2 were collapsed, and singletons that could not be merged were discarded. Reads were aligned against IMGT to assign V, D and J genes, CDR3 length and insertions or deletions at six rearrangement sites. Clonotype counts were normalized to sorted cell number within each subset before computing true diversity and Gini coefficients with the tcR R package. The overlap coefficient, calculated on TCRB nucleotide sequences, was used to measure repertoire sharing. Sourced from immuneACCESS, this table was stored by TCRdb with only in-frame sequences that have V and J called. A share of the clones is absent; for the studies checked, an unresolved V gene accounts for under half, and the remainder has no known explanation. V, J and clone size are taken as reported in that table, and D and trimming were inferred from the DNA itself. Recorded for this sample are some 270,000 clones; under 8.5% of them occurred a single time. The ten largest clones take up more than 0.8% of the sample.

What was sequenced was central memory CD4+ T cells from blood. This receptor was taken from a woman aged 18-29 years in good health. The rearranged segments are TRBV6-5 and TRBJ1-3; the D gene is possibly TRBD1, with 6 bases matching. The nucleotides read TGTGCCAGCAGTTACTCGGGACAACCCTCTGGAAACACCATATATTTT. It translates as CASSYSGQPSGNTIYF.